This T cell receptor (beta chain) was observed in a study of T cells in Graves' hyperthyroidism and ophthalmopathy. RNA transcripts provided the source from which TCR beta CDR3 regions were amplified. HTBI primers were the set used in a first-round RT-PCR of the TCR CDR3. Each CDR3 protein is one row after TCRdb ran MiXCR on the multiplex PCR reads. The data show some 510,000 distinct CDR3 sequences, around 21% seen once. J gave up 3 bases and V 6 bases, and 6 bases lay outside the gene matches. CDR3 length: 14 residues. From germline, CDR1 is MNHEY and CDR2 SMNVEV (reference sequence). This clonotype was detected many times. Investigators excluded patients with uncontrolled infection, other autoimmune disease, pregnancy or lactation. The study based diagnoses on clinical symptoms, serum thyroxine and TRAb, thyroid ultrasound and orbital computed tomography.

The gene calls are TRBV27 and TRBJ2-7, with TRBD1 matching 9 bases. Sequenced sample: blood. The receptor was derived from a man between 18 and 35 years old with Graves' hyperthyroidism. The DNA of the CDR3 is TGTGCCAGCAGGCCCGGGACAGGGTTCTACGAGCAGTACTTC. Amino acid sequence: CASRPGTGFYEQYF.